This section outlines one TCR beta chain sequence together with its context. The entry originates in a study of blood T cell repertoires in COVID-19. Study summary: Sites in the United States, Italy and Spain provided acute and convalescent COVID-19 samples.

Authors' processing steps: By means of reference gene primer amplification, nucleated cell counts were estimated. Libraries were prepared by immunoSEQ multiplex PCR; TCRdb keeps only in-frame clonotypes and omits some of them. The V and J calls and clone size are taken from that table; D and trimming were inferred from the DNA. The table includes around 220,000 clones, 88% detected once. V was cut by 6 bases and J by 3 bases, with 12 bases left in between. Germline V CDR1 and CDR2: SNHLY, FYNNEI. The length of the CDR3 is 13 residues. The sample was peripheral blood. The sequence derives from a man in his late teens or twenties with active or convalescent COVID-19. J is TRBJ2-7 and V is TRBV2, with D unresolved. CDR3 sequence: CASRETVNYEQYF. In DNA form, the CDR3 reads TGTGCCAGCAGAGAGACTGTAAACTACGAGCAGTACTTC. Based on the CDR3 plus reference TRBV2 and TRBJ2-7, the full variable domain is EPEVTQTPSHQVTQMGQEVILRCVPISNHLYFYWYRQILGQKVEFLVSFYNNEISEKSEIFDDQFSVERPDGSNFTLKIRSTKLEDSAMYFCASRETVNYEQYFGPGTRLTVT.